The clone carrying this TCR beta chain appeared a few times. Its specificity is unknown. Trimming took 0 bases from V and 9 from J; bases not matched to a gene: 13. The CDR3 spans 17 residues. Germline-derived CDR1 and CDR2 are MNHEY and SVGEGT. This sample is part of a study of post-analysis software for immune sequencing data. Whole-study context: Disease trajectories encompassed relapsing-remitting, secondary progressive and progressive-relapsing multiple sclerosis.

Incorporated into the TCR beta cDNA libraries were unique molecular identifiers, which served to reduce PCR and sequencing biases. T cells numbering roughly 0.85 to 11 million gave rise to a few hundred thousand cDNA molecules. In TCRdb, the PCR reads were re-called with MiXCR into one record per CDR3 protein. This sample has hundreds of thousands of distinct CDR3 sequences; 30% occur once, and the top ten carry approximately 0.55%. The study's findings and limits: In patients, TRBV5-6, TRBV5-1 and TRBV20-1 belonged to 4 or 5 TRBV segments found more frequently than in controls. Under F measure analysis, samples from one preparation batch co-clustered strongly. Compared against controls, patients with multiple sclerosis displayed significantly lower normalized Chao1 diversity.

Specimen: blood. This TCR came from a girl between 5 and 17 years old with multiple sclerosis. The V and J genes are TRBV6-2 or TRBV6-3 and TRBJ2-3, with TRBD2 matching over 9 bases. CDR3 loop: CASSYSASGTLTGTQYF. In nucleotides, the CDR3 is TGTGCCAGCAGTTACTCGGCTAGCGGGACCCTGACAGGCACGCAGTATTTT.